This is a list of T cell receptor beta chains from one sample in a study of shared clonotypes between healthy human individuals. Clones were read by immunoSEQ multiplex PCR, and TCRdb kept only the in-frame ones, dropping some. The profile shows about 960,000 clones, 76% of them singletons. Sequencing input: memory CD4+ T cells sorted from blood. The source is a man younger than 35 in good health. The CDR3 runs from the conserved cysteine through the conserved F or W. D genes are given only for firm matches. Clone size is stated in some rows and not others, as once, few, many or a class when expanded.

CDR3: CASSPGDRGPVATEAFF
DNA: TGTGCCAGCAGCCCTGGGGACAGGGGCCCCGTGGCCACTGAAGCTTTCTTT
D: TRBD1
J: TRBJ1-1
V: TRBV5-4
size: -

CDR3: CASRNTVSGANVLTF
DNA: TGTGCCAGCAGAAATACTGTCTCTGGGGCCAACGTCCTGACTTTC
D: -
J: TRBJ2-6
V: TRBV6-5
size: once

CDR3: CASSLFGGNEKLFF
DNA: TGTGCCAGCAGTTTATTTGGTGGTAATGAAAAACTGTTTTTT
D: -
J: TRBJ1-4
V: TRBV28
size: -

CDR3: CARTFGTTPGDTQYF
DNA: TGTGCCAGGACTTTCGGGACTACCCCGGGGGATACGCAGTATTTT
D: TRBD2
J: TRBJ2-3
V: TRBV6-4
size: -

CDR3: CAISESLETQYF
DNA: TGTGCCATCAGTGAGTCTCTGGAGACCCAGTACTTC
D: -
J: TRBJ2-5
V: TRBV10-3
size: -

CDR3: CASASGRSIWETQYF
DNA: TGTGCCAGTGCATCGGGACGGAGTATTTGGGAGACCCAGTACTTC
D: -
J: TRBJ2-5
V: TRBV19
size: -

CDR3: CASILSGGNYEQYF
DNA: TGCGCCAGCATATTGTCGGGGGGTAACTACGAGCAGTACTTC
D: TRBD2
J: TRBJ2-7
V: TRBV23-1
size: -

CDR3: CASSFLQGSGNTIYF
DNA: TGTGCCAGCAGCTTTTTACAGGGATCTGGAAACACCATATATTTT
D: -
J: TRBJ1-3
V: TRBV7-9
size: -

CDR3: CASSESGAIQETQYF
DNA: TGTGCCAGCAGTGAATCAGGAGCAATACAAGAGACCCAGTACTTC
D: -
J: TRBJ2-5
V: TRBV25-1
size: -

CDR3: CASSTRTGNYGYTF
DNA: TGTGCCAGTAGTACCCGGACAGGGAACTATGGCTACACCTTC
D: TRBD1
J: TRBJ1-2
V: TRBV19
size: -

CDR3: CASGGSSYNEQFF
DNA: TGTGCCAGCGGCGGGAGCTCCTACAATGAGCAGTTCTTC
D: TRBD2
J: TRBJ2-1
V: TRBV28
size: -

CDR3: CASSEALSFTGELFF
DNA: TGTGCCAGCAGTGAAGCGCTGAGTTTCACCGGGGAGCTGTTTTTT
D: -
J: TRBJ2-2
V: TRBV6-1
size: -

CDR3: CASSKGGIGGEGRANVLTF
DNA: TGTGCCAGCAGCAAAGGAGGGATTGGTGGAGAAGGGAGGGCCAACGTCCTGACTTTC
D: -
J: TRBJ2-6
V: TRBV21-1
size: -

CDR3: CASSYDRGPDTQYF
DNA: TGTGCCAGCAGTTACGACAGGGGCCCAGATACGCAGTATTTT
D: TRBD1
J: TRBJ2-3
V: TRBV6-5
size: -

CDR3: CASSGTGDEQYF
DNA: TGTGCCAGCAGTGGGACAGGGGACGAGCAGTACTTC
D: TRBD1
J: TRBJ2-7
V: TRBV6-5
size: -

CDR3: CASSPQGAQSYGYTF
DNA: TGTGCCAGCTCACCCCAGGGGGCGCAGAGCTATGGCTACACCTTC
D: TRBD1
J: TRBJ1-2
V: TRBV18
size: once

CDR3: CASSLQGALYGYTF
DNA: TGTGCCAGCAGCCTTCAGGGGGCTCTCTATGGCTACACCTTC
D: TRBD1
J: TRBJ1-2
V: TRBV5-8
size: -

CDR3: CASSAMGTEAFF
DNA: TGCGCCAGCAGCGCGATGGGGACTGAAGCTTTCTTT
D: -
J: TRBJ1-1
V: TRBV5-1
size: -

CDR3: CAWSVDDRGRNGYTF
DNA: TGTGCCTGGAGCGTGGATGACAGGGGGCGTAATGGCTACACCTTC
D: TRBD1
J: TRBJ1-2
V: TRBV30
size: -

CDR3: CAISLLGAGSGYTF
DNA: TGTGCCATCAGTCTTCTCGGGGCAGGATCTGGCTACACCTTC
D: -
J: TRBJ1-2
V: TRBV10-3
size: few

CDR3: CASSLDGLSGNTIYF
DNA: TGTGCCAGCAGTCTGGACGGTCTCTCTGGAAACACCATATATTTT
D: -
J: TRBJ1-3
V: TRBV7-9
size: -

CDR3: CASSQSTSGSTGELFF
DNA: TGCGCCAGCAGCCAATCGACTAGCGGGAGCACCGGGGAGCTGTTTTTT
D: TRBD2
J: TRBJ2-2
V: TRBV4-3
size: once

CDR3: CASTLQGAVNYGYTF
DNA: TGTGCCAGCACGCTTCAGGGGGCGGTTAACTATGGCTACACCTTC
D: TRBD1
J: TRBJ1-2
V: TRBV5-4
size: many

CDR3: CASSIAGTSNIDEQFF
DNA: TGCGCCAGCAGCATAGCCGGGACTAGCAACATCGATGAGCAGTTCTTC
D: TRBD2
J: TRBJ2-1
V: TRBV5-1
size: -

CDR3: CASGRAEGETQYF
DNA: TGTGCCAGCGGCAGGGCGGAGGGGGAGACCCAGTACTTC
D: -
J: TRBJ2-5
V: TRBV6-4
size: -

CDR3: CASSADPQGRETQYF
DNA: TGTGCCAGCAGCGCTGATCCACAGGGGCGAGAGACCCAGTACTTC
D: TRBD1
J: TRBJ2-5
V: TRBV7-3
size: -

CDR3: CASSLGWETQYF
DNA: TGTGCCAGCAGCTTGGGCTGGGAGACCCAGTACTTC
D: -
J: TRBJ2-5
V: TRBV11-2
size: -

CDR3: CASSSTPGLGGSTQYF
DNA: TGTGCCAGCAGCTCAACTCCGGGACTAGGCGGTAGTACGCAGTATTTT
D: TRBD2
J: TRBJ2-3
V: TRBV11-2
size: -

CDR3: CASSERLGTAYEQYF
DNA: TGTGCCAGCAGTGAAAGGTTGGGGACAGCGTACGAGCAGTACTTC
D: TRBD1
J: TRBJ2-7
V: TRBV6-1
size: -

CDR3: CASSFFNGQGKYGYTF
DNA: TGTGCTAGCAGCTTTTTTAACGGCCAGGGGAAGTATGGCTACACCTTC
D: -
J: TRBJ1-2
V: TRBV7-7
size: -

CDR3: CASSPSLAGGRYEQYF
DNA: TGTGCCAGCTCACCGTCCCTAGCGGGAGGACGATACGAGCAGTACTTC
D: TRBD2
J: TRBJ2-7
V: TRBV18
size: -

CDR3: CATSREAVIGNTIYF
DNA: TGTGCCACCAGCAGAGAGGCGGTAATTGGAAACACCATATATTTT
D: -
J: TRBJ1-3
V: TRBV15
size: -

CDR3: CASSSGLAGGNEQFF
DNA: TGCGCCAGCAGCTCGGGACTAGCGGGAGGCAATGAGCAGTTCTTC
D: TRBD2
J: TRBJ2-1
V: TRBV5-1
size: -

CDR3: CASSSNGGARPNTEAFF
DNA: TGTGCCAGCAGCTCCAACGGGGGGGCTCGGCCGAACACTGAAGCTTTCTTT
D: -
J: TRBJ1-1
V: TRBV7-8
size: -

CDR3: CASSLAVRGFGDNEQFF
DNA: TGCGCCAGCAGCTTGGCTGTTCGGGGGTTCGGAGACAATGAGCAGTTCTTC
D: -
J: TRBJ2-1
V: TRBV5-1
size: -